Detailed here is one T cell receptor (beta chain). What it recognizes is unknown. The sample is drawn from a study of monozygotic twins with inflammatory bowel disease. Study results and limitations: Among IBD patients, fewer clonotypes were shared with others than among healthy twins, especially with disease activity. Among IBD patients, TCRbeta diversity (inverse Simpson) was lower than in healthy co-twins.

Per the germline V gene, CDR1 is SGDLS and CDR2 is YYNGEE. The CDR3 length is 13 residues. TCRdb reanalyzed the 5' RACE reads, giving one entry per CDR3 protein sequence and no DNA. The sample's table shows approximately 330,000 distinct CDR3 sequences. The receptor comes from a human donor with ulcerative colitis or Crohn's disease, or a healthy co-twin of an affected twin (not recorded which). This chain joins TRBV9 and TRBJ2-1. Sequenced sample: blood. The CDR3 sequence is CASSAEHGDEQFF.